The T cell receptor (beta chain) described here comes from a study of identical twins. Study results and caveats: Out-of-frame alpha sequences shared between twins exhibited an excess of low generation probability.

A word on this clonotype: Antigen: not known.

Via MiXCR, TCRdb re-called the 5' RACE reads, giving one row per CDR3 protein. This table holds hundreds of thousands of distinct CDR3 sequences, around 6.6% found once. This sample was shared with a second study, whose subject was yellow fever vaccine responses in identical twins.

The receptor was isolated from a woman aged 18-29 years in good health. The sample was memory (CD45RO+) T cells sorted from blood.

CDR3 sequence reads: CASSSRLAGDTQYF. DNA for the CDR3: TGTGCCAGCAGCTCGCGGCTAGCAGGAGATACGCAGTATTTT. This chain links TRBV7-2 with TRBJ2-3; D may be TRBD2 (5 bases). This CDR3 spans 14 amino acids. Trimming removed 4 bases at V and 5 bases at J, with 13 bases between. CDR1 SGHTA and CDR2 FQGNSA come from the germline V gene.